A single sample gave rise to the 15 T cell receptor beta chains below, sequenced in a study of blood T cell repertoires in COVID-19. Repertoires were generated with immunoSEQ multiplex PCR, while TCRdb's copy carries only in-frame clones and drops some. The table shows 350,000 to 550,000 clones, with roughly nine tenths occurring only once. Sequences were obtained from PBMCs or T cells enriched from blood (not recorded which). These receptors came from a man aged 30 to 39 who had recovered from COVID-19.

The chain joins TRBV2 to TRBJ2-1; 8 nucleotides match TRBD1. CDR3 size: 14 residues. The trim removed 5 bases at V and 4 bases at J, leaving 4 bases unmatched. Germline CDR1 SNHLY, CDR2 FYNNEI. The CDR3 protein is CASSNGQGYNEQFF. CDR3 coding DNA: TGTGCCAGCAGTAACGGACAGGGTTACAATGAGCAGTTCTTC.

Here the CDR3 DNA reads TGTGCCAGCAGCTTAGGACAGAGGAACACTGAAGCTTTCTTT. Translated, it gives CASSLGQRNTEAFF. The chain carries TRBV7-9 and TRBJ1-1; D is perhaps TRBD1 (5 bases). Germline assignment: CDR1 SEHNR and CDR2 FQNEAQ (reference sequence). V was trimmed by 1 base and J by 1 base, leaving 7 bases between them. The CDR3 loop spans 14 amino acids.

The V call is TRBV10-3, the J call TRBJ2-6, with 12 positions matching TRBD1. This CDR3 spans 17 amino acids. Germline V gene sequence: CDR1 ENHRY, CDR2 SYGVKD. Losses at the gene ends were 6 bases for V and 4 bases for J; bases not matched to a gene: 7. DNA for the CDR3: TGTGCCATCAGGCCGGGACAGGGGGCATCCGGGGCCAACGTCCTGACTTTC. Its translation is CAIRPGQGASGANVLTF.

This chain's CDR3 is CASSIGTGGGEQFF. The CDR3 DNA reads as TGTGCCAGTAGTATCGGCACGGGAGGAGGGGAGCAGTTCTTC. This chain joins TRBV19 and TRBJ2-1; 7 positions match TRBD2. Per the germline V gene, CDR1 is LNHDA and CDR2 is SQIVND (reference sequence). Trimming removed 3 bases from V and 10 bases from J; junction bases left unmatched: 9. This CDR3 is built from 14 residues.

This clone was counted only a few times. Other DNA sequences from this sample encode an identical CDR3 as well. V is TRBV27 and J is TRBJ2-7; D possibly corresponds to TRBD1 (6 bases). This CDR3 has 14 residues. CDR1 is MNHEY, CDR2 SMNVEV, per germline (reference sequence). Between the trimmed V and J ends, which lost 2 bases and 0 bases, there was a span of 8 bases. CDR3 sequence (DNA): TGTGCCAGCAGTTTAACAGGGAGCTCCTACGAGCAGTACTTC. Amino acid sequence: CASSLTGSSYEQYF.

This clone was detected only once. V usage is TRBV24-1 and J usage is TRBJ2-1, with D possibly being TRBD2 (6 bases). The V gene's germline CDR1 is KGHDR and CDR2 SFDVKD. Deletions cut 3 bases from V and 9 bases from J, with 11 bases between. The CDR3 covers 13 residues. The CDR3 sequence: CATSDLGDFEQFF. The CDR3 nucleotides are TGTGCCACCAGTGATCTGGGGGACTTTGAGCAGTTCTTC.

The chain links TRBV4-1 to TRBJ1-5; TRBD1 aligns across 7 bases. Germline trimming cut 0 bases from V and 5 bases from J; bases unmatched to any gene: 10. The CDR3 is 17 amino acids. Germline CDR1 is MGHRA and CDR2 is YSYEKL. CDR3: CASSQDSLTGNDQPQHF. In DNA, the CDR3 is TGCGCCAGCAGCCAAGATTCGTTGACAGGGAACGATCAGCCCCAGCATTTT.

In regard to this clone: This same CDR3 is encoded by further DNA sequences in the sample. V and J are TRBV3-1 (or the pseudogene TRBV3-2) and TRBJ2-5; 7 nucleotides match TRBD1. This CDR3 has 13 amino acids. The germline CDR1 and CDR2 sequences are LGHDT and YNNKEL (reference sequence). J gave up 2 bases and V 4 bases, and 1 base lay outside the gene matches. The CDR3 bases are TGTGCCAGCAGCCTCAGGGGGCAAGAGACCCAGTACTTC. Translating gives CASSLRGQETQYF.

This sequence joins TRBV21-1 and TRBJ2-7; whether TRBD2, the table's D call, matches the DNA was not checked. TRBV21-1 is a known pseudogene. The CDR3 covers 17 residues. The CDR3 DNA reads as TGTGCCAGCAGCAAGCACGCGACTAGCGGGACGGCCTACGAGCAGTACTTC. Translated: CASSKHATSGTAYEQYF.

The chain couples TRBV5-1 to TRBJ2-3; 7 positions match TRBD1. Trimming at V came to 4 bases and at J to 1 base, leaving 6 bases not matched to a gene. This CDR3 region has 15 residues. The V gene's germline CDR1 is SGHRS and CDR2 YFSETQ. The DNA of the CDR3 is TGCGCCAGCAGCCTCACAGGGGATCGCACAGATACGCAGTATTTT. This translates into CASSLTGDRTDTQYF.

The CDR3 region is CASSVVGTENEKLFF. The CDR3 DNA reads as TGTGCCAGCAGCGTAGTTGGGACAGAGAATGAAAAACTGTTTTTT. This chain joins TRBV9 and TRBJ1-4, with 7 nucleotides matching TRBD1. The CDR3 has 15 residues. The trim removed 0 bases at V and 5 bases at J, leaving 4 bases unmatched. The germline V gene has CDR1 SGDLS and CDR2 YYNGEE.

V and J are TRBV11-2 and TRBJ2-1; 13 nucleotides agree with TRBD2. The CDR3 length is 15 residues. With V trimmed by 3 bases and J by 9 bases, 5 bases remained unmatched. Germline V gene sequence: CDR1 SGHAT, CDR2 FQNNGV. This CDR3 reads CASSFGLAGVSEQFF. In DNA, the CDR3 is TGTGCCAGCAGCTTCGGACTAGCGGGAGTAAGTGAGCAGTTCTTC.

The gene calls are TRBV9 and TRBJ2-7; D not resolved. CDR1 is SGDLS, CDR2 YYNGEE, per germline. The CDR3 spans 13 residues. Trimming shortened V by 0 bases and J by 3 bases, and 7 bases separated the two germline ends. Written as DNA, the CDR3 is TGTGCCAGCAGCGTAGGTGTCGGCTACGAGCAGTACTTC. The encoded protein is CASSVGVGYEQYF. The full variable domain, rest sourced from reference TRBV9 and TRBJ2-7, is DSGVTQTPKHLITATGQRVTLRCSPRSGDLSVYWYQQSLDQGLQFLIQYYNGEERAKGNILERFSAQQFPDLHSELNLSSLELGDSALYFCASSVGVGYEQYFGPGTRLTVT.

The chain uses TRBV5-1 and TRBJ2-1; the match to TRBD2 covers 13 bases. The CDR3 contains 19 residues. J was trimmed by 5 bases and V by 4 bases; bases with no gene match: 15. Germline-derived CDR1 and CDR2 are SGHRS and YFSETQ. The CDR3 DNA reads TGCGCCAGCAGCCCCTACGGACTAGCGGGAGTTTCCAGCCACAATGAGCAGTTCTTC. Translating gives CASSPYGLAGVSSHNEQFF.

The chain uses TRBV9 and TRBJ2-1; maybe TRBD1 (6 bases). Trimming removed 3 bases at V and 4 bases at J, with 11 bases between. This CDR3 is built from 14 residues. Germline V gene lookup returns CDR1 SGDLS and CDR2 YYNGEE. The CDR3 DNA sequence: TGTGCCAGCAGCGACCGGGACATGTACAATGAGCAGTTCTTC. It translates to CASSDRDMYNEQFF.